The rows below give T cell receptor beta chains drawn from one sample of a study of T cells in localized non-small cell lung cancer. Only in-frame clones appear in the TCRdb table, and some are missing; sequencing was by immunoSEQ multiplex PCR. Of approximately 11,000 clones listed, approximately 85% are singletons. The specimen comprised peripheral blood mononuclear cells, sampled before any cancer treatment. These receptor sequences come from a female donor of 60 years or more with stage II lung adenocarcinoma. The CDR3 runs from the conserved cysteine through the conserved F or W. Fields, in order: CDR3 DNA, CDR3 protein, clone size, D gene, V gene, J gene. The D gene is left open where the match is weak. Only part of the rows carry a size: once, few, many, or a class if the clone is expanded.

DNA: TGTGCCAGCAACGGGGTCTCTAGCAATCAGCCCCAGCATTTT
CDR3: CASNGVSSNQPQHF
size: NA
D: NA
V: TRBV28
J: TRBJ1-5

DNA: TGTGCCAGCAGTTTAAGGCCCGGACAGGGAGGGACTGAAGCTTTCTTT
CDR3: CASSLRPGQGGTEAFF
size: NA
D: TRBD1
V: TRBV28
J: TRBJ1-1

DNA: TGTGCCAGCAGTCCGGGGACGGAGAGCTCCTACGAGCAGTACTTC
CDR3: CASSPGTESSYEQYF
size: NA
D: NA
V: TRBV28
J: TRBJ2-7

DNA: TGCGGGGCGGGGGGTAACTATGGCTACACCTTC
CDR3: CGAGGNYGYTF
size: NA
D: NA
V: TRBV20-1
J: TRBJ1-2

DNA: TGTGCCAGCTCCCCGTTTGGACTACGCACAGATACGCAGTATTTT
CDR3: CASSPFGLRTDTQYF
size: NA
D: NA
V: TRBV18
J: TRBJ2-3

DNA: TGTGCCAGTAGTTCAGGTGGACTAGCGTCAATTAACGAGCAGTACTTC
CDR3: CASSSGGLASINEQYF
size: few
D: TRBD2
V: TRBV19
J: TRBJ2-7

DNA: TGCGCCAGCAGGGGGCTAGTGAACACCGGGGAGCTGTTTTTT
CDR3: CASRGLVNTGELFF
size: NA
D: NA
V: TRBV5-1
J: TRBJ2-2

DNA: TGCGCCAGCAGCTTAACCTACAGGGTTAAGTATGGCTACACCTTC
CDR3: CASSLTYRVKYGYTF
size: few
D: NA
V: TRBV5-1
J: TRBJ1-2

DNA: TGTGCCAGCAGCCCAATCCTGGCCCGGAACACTGAAGCTTTCTTT
CDR3: CASSPILARNTEAFF
size: NA
D: NA
V: TRBV7-2
J: TRBJ1-1

DNA: TGCAGCGTGGACCCTAGAACTGAGCAGTTCTTC
CDR3: CSVDPRTEQFF
size: once
D: NA
V: TRBV29-1
J: TRBJ2-1

DNA: TGTGCCAGCAGCGCTAGACAGCCTAACCCCTTCGATAGCAATCAGCCCCAGCATTTT
CDR3: CASSARQPNPFDSNQPQHF
size: NA
D: NA
V: TRBV5-5
J: TRBJ1-5

DNA: TGCGCCAGCAGCCCGGACGGATCTCAGCCCCAGCATTTT
CDR3: CASSPDGSQPQHF
size: NA
D: NA
V: TRBV5-1
J: TRBJ1-5

DNA: TGTGCCAGCAAGAGTCCGGGACTGTTGAGCTCTGGAAACACCATATATTTT
CDR3: CASKSPGLLSSGNTIYF
size: few
D: NA
V: TRBV28
J: TRBJ1-3

DNA: TGTGCCTGGAGTGTAAAGGGGCTGAACACTGAAGCTTTCTTT
CDR3: CAWSVKGLNTEAFF
size: once
D: NA
V: TRBV30
J: TRBJ1-1

DNA: TGTGCCAGCAGCTTGACCCGACAAAATGAAAAACTGTTTTTT
CDR3: CASSLTRQNEKLFF
size: NA
D: NA
V: TRBV7-2
J: TRBJ1-4

DNA: TGTGCCAGCAGCTATGTATCCGGGACAGGGAACGAGCAGTACTTC
CDR3: CASSYVSGTGNEQYF
size: few
D: TRBD1
V: TRBV7-2
J: TRBJ2-7

DNA: TGTGCCAGCAGTTTGTGGGGGGCCGATCAGCCCCAGCATTTT
CDR3: CASSLWGADQPQHF
size: NA
D: NA
V: TRBV5-4
J: TRBJ1-5

DNA: TGTGCCAGAAGTGAAGGGGGCCTCTCTGGAAACACCATATATTTT
CDR3: CARSEGGLSGNTIYF
size: NA
D: TRBD1
V: TRBV5-3
J: TRBJ1-3

DNA: TGTGCCAGCAGCTTTGAACCGGGACAGGTTGGTGATGGCTACACCTTC
CDR3: CASSFEPGQVGDGYTF
size: NA
D: NA
V: TRBV12-1
J: TRBJ1-2

DNA: TGTGCCAGCAGCTCTCGGTCAACCAGTATTGGCGAGCAGTACTTC
CDR3: CASSSRSTSIGEQYF
size: once
D: NA
V: TRBV5-4
J: TRBJ2-7

DNA: TGTGCCAGCAGTTTATCGGGGTGGACTAATGAAAAACTGTTTTTT
CDR3: CASSLSGWTNEKLFF
size: NA
D: NA
V: TRBV28
J: TRBJ1-4

DNA: TGTGCCAGTAGTCCCCCCGGGGTAGGGGAAGAGACCCAGTACTTC
CDR3: CASSPPGVGEETQYF
size: NA
D: NA
V: TRBV19
J: TRBJ2-5

DNA: TGTGCCAGCTCACCGCCTAGCGGGAGGGAAGAGACCCAGTACTTC
CDR3: CASSPPSGREETQYF
size: NA
D: TRBD2
V: TRBV18
J: TRBJ2-5

DNA: TGTGCCAGCAGCTCCTGGATAGCGGGAGGGGTGGATACGCAGTATTTT
CDR3: CASSSWIAGGVDTQYF
size: NA
D: TRBD2
V: TRBV7-9
J: TRBJ2-3

DNA: TGTGCCAGCAGCTTACCCGGGAGGGCCGGCGGGCAGTACTTC
CDR3: CASSLPGRAGGQYF
size: NA
D: TRBD2
V: TRBV7-2
J: TRBJ2-7

DNA: TGTGCCAGCAGGGCGGGCCCCTCTTGGCCCCAGCATTTT
CDR3: CASRAGPSWPQHF
size: NA
D: NA
V: TRBV6-6
J: TRBJ1-5

DNA: TGTGCCAGTAGTAGACCGGGACAGGGGAATGAGCAGTTCTTC
CDR3: CASSRPGQGNEQFF
size: NA
D: TRBD1
V: TRBV19
J: TRBJ2-1

DNA: TGTGCCAGCAGTCCGACTAGCGGCTACAATGAGCAGTTCTTC
CDR3: CASSPTSGYNEQFF
size: NA
D: TRBD2
V: TRBV28
J: TRBJ2-1

DNA: TGTGCCAGCAGCTCCGAGCTAGCGGGAGGGTCCAATGAGCAGTTCTTC
CDR3: CASSSELAGGSNEQFF
size: NA
D: TRBD2
V: TRBV11-3
J: TRBJ2-1